The 21 T cell receptor beta chains below come from one sample, sequenced in a study of shared clonotypes between healthy human individuals. Clones were sequenced by immunoSEQ multiplex PCR, and TCRdb holds only the in-frame ones, with some missing. The data show hundreds of thousands of clones, with around three quarters seen just once and more than 10% held by the top ten. Sequencing input: PBMCs. The receptors stem from a woman aged 40 to 55 in good health. Some clones in this sample may be carry-over from other donors' samples.

This clone was counted a few times. The chain employs TRBV9 and TRBJ2-7; 7 bases align to TRBD1. Germline V gives CDR1 SGDLS, CDR2 YYNGEE. The CDR3 has 15 residues. V was clipped by 2 bases and J by 7 bases; unmatched bases: 12. The CDR3 coding sequence is TGTGCCAGCAGCGTGGGGGACAGCCCTTCAAGGGAGCAGTACTTC. It specifies CASSVGDSPSREQYF.

DNA for the CDR3: TGCGCCAGCAGCCCCGCCGGCGGTGGCGGGAGTTCAGATACGCAGTATTTT. Protein sequence: CASSPAGGGGSSDTQYF. The V call is TRBV5-1, the J call TRBJ2-3; 7 positions match TRBD2. The V gene end was trimmed by 4 bases and the J gene end by 4 bases; junction bases not matched to a gene: 15. The V gene's germline CDR1 is SGHRS and CDR2 YFSETQ. This CDR3 has 17 residues.

V gene TRBV27 combines with J gene TRBJ1-1; no clear D gene. The V gene lost 6 bases and the J gene lost 1 base, with 12 bases spanning the gap. Germline V gene sequence: CDR1 MNHEY, CDR2 SMNVEV (reference sequence). This CDR3 contains 14 residues. CDR3 in amino acids: CASRSWVENTEAFF. CDR3 in DNA: TGTGCCAGCAGGTCCTGGGTGGAGAACACTGAAGCTTTCTTT.

V is TRBV11-1 and J is TRBJ2-7; 10 positions match TRBD2. Germline assignment: CDR1 SGHAT and CDR2 FQDESV (reference sequence). The junction had 1 base not matched to a gene; V was cut back by 4 bases and J by 1 base. The length of the CDR3 is 14 residues. The CDR3 nucleotides are TGTGCCAGCAGCTGGACTAGCGGATCCTACGAGCAGTACTTC. Its translation is CASSWTSGSYEQYF.

A remark on this clone: One base separates it from a far larger clone, so it is likely a read error. The rearrangement links TRBV19 to TRBJ2-5, with a tentative D call TRBD1 (6 bases). V shed 6 bases and J shed 5 bases, with 13 bases lying between them. The CDR3 totals 13 residues. Germline-derived CDR1 and CDR2 are LNHDA and SQIVND (reference sequence). CDR3 in DNA: TGTGCCAGTAGCGCACAGGGCGGGGAGACCCAGTACTTC. Translation gives CASSAQGGETQYF.

This chain joins TRBV5-1 and TRBJ2-1; D is undetermined. CDR3 length: 13 amino acids. CDR1 and CDR2 from the germline V gene are SGHRS and YFSETQ. Trimming took off 0 bases at V and 4 bases at J, with 5 bases between the two ends. The CDR3 sequence is CASSLVTYNEQFF. The DNA of the CDR3 is TGCGCCAGCAGCTTGGTGACTTACAATGAGCAGTTCTTC.

The V call is TRBV6-4, the J call TRBJ1-4; possible D gene TRBD1, 5 bases. The CDR3 totals 14 residues. Per the germline V gene, CDR1 is MRHNA and CDR2 is SNTAGT. V was trimmed by 8 bases and J by 8 bases, leaving 18 bases between them. The CDR3 nucleotides are TGTGCCAGCGGGGGGAGGGCGAAGAGGGAAAAACTGTTTTTT. It codes for CASGGRAKREKLFF.

This chain connects TRBV5-1 to TRBJ1-1, with 7 positions matching TRBD1. This CDR3 has 15 amino acids. Trimming took 1 base from V and 2 from J; bases not matched to a gene: 5. Germline V lookup: CDR1 SGHRS, CDR2 YFSETQ. DNA for the CDR3: TGCGCCAGCAGCTTGCACGGACAGGAAAACACTGAAGCTTTCTTT. Translating it yields CASSLHGQENTEAFF.

V and J are TRBV10-3 and TRBJ2-7, with 10 bases lining up with TRBD1. Unmatched junction bases numbered 7, after V lost 5 bases and J lost 6 bases. Germline V CDR1 and CDR2: ENHRY, SYGVKD. The CDR3 has 14 amino acids. CDR3 DNA sequence: TGTGCCATCAGTCCCGGGACAGGGGATAGCGAGCAGTACTTC. Encoded protein: CAISPGTGDSEQYF.

The chain employs TRBV27 and TRBJ1-1; D might be TRBD1 (6 bases). V was trimmed by 8 bases and J by 0 bases, leaving 19 bases between them. Germline CDR1 MNHEY, CDR2 SMNVEV (reference sequence). The length of the CDR3 is 16 residues. CDR3 region: CASRKQGALMNTEAFF. The CDR3 DNA follows: TGTGCCAGCCGGAAACAGGGAGCCCTCATGAACACTGAAGCTTTCTTT.

The chain couples TRBV4-2 to TRBJ2-7; the match to TRBD2 covers 14 bases. Unmatched junction bases numbered 2, after V lost 4 bases and J lost 6 bases. Per germline, CDR1 LGHNA and CDR2 YNFKEQ. CDR3 size: 14 residues. CDR3 coding DNA: TGTGCCAGCAGCCCCGGACTAGCGGGAGGCGAGCAGTACTTC. It translates to CASSPGLAGGEQYF.

The CDR3 sequence: CASSWEAAYQETQYF. For the CDR3, the DNA is TGTGCCAGCAGCTGGGAAGCGGCCTACCAAGAGACCCAGTACTTC. The V call is TRBV5-6, the J call TRBJ2-5, with a possible D match to TRBD2 (5 bases). V was shortened by 3 bases and J by 0 bases, with 12 bases between the two germline ends. Germline CDR1 is SGHDT and CDR2 is YYEEEE. The CDR3 totals 15 residues. Filled out from reference TRBV5-6 and TRBJ2-5, the complete variable domain reads DAGVTQSPTHLIKTRGQQVTLRCSPKSGHDTVSWYQQALGQGPQFIFQYYEEEERQRGNFPDRFSGHQFPNYSSELNVNALLLGDSALYLCASSWEAAYQETQYFGPGTRLLVL.

This clone was detected only once. The chain is built from TRBV28 and TRBJ1-2, with D possibly TRBD1 on 5 matching bases. This CDR3 region has 14 residues. V lost 8 bases and J lost 2, with 15 bases in between. Looked up from germline, CDR1 is MDHEN and CDR2 is SYDVKM. The CDR3 coding sequence is TGTGCCAGCTTCGTGAGGGGCCCAAACTATGGCTACACCTTC. Protein: CASFVRGPNYGYTF.

The chain uses TRBV5-1 and TRBJ2-5; the D call may be TRBD1 or TRBD2 (7 bases each). The CDR3 length is 15 residues. Germline CDR1 SGHRS, CDR2 YFSETQ. Trimming cost V 2 bases and J 5 bases, with 16 bases left between them. CDR3 in DNA: TGCGCCAGCAGCTTTGGGAGGGGGCGCAGGGAGACCCAGTACTTC. Translated, it gives CASSFGRGRRETQYF.

This clone has only a few counts. CDR3 sequence reads: CASRGPPTDTQYF. The CDR3 region has the DNA TGTGCCAGCAGAGGGCCGCCCACAGATACGCAGTATTTT. The chain is built from TRBV4-2 and TRBJ2-3, with D hard to call. Germline V gives CDR1 LGHNA, CDR2 YNFKEQ. Trimming left V 6 bases short and J 2 bases short, with 9 bases between. The CDR3 has 13 amino acids.

The chain joins TRBV18 to TRBJ1-4, with D hard to call. The V gene lost 5 bases and the J gene lost 0 bases, with 7 bases spanning the gap. The germline V gene has CDR1 KGHSH and CDR2 LQKENI. CDR3 length: 14 amino acids. This chain's CDR3 is CASSTGTTNEKLFF. The CDR3 nucleotides read TGTGCCAGCTCAACTGGGACAACTAATGAAAAACTGTTTTTT.

This chain links TRBV5-1 with TRBJ2-3; 11 nucleotides agree with TRBD2. CDR3 size: 18 residues. Germline-derived CDR1 and CDR2 are SGHRS and YFSETQ. The V and J ends lost 3 bases and 2 bases, in that order; junction bases with no gene match: 11. The DNA of the CDR3 is TGCGCCAGCAGCTCTTTAGCGGGAGGGCCGAGGTTCACAGATACGCAGTATTTT. Amino acids: CASSSLAGGPRFTDTQYF.

This chain uses TRBV4-1 with TRBJ1-1; weak D call: TRBD1 (6 bases). In germline, CDR1 is MGHRA, CDR2 YSYEKL. Trimming left V 3 bases short and J 4 bases short, with 15 bases between. The CDR3 spans 15 residues. The CDR3 here is CASSHPQGQGTEAFF. DNA for the CDR3: TGCGCCAGCAGCCACCCACAGGGTCAAGGCACTGAAGCTTTCTTT.

Remarks on this clone: It differs at one base from a far larger clone, so likely a read error. V and J are TRBV7-8 and TRBJ2-7; TRBD2 matches at 13 bases. This CDR3 is built from 15 residues. The junction had 4 bases not matched to a gene; V was cut back by 4 bases and J by 4 bases. In germline, CDR1 is SGHVS, CDR2 FQNEAQ. DNA of the CDR3: TGTGCCAGCAGCTCCCGGGGACTAGCGGGATACGAGCAGTACTTC. Its translation: CASSSRGLAGYEQYF.

This sequence joins TRBV6-6 and TRBJ1-4; 8 bases are shared with TRBD1. Germline loops: CDR1 MNHNY, CDR2 SVGAGI (reference sequence). The trim removed 8 bases at V and 7 bases at J, leaving 9 bases unmatched. The CDR3 extends over 14 amino acids. The CDR3 sequence: CASSPRGLSEKLFF. The CDR3 nucleotides read TGTGCCAGCTCGCCCAGGGGGCTCTCTGAAAAACTGTTTTTT.

The chain links TRBV18 to TRBJ1-4; D unresolved. The V gene lost 3 bases and the J gene lost 5 bases, with 7 bases spanning the gap. This CDR3 has 13 amino acids. Germline CDR1 is KGHSH and CDR2 is LQKENI. The CDR3 spells CASSPSLNEKLFF. Here the CDR3 DNA reads TGTGCCAGCTCACCCAGCCTAAATGAAAAACTGTTTTTT.